This TCR beta chain was captured by sequencing in a study of OX40 agonist ivuxolimab in advanced cancers. Findings and caveats of the study: There was clonal expansion of CD4+ and CD8+ blood T cells by week 6 at 0.1 to 3.0 mg/kg. Mean expanded clone counts were higher in CD8+ than CD4+ T cells. Normalized T-cell clonal expansion was also low in some nonresponders.

Points on this clone: Its antigen is not known.

Sampling of blood occurred at baseline, cycle 4 day 1, and cycle 7 day 1. Germline V gene sequence: CDR1 SGHTA, CDR2 FQGNSA. There are 15 residues in the CDR3. Trimming removed 5 bases at V and 7 bases at J, with 18 bases between. Data came from immunoSEQ multiplex PCR; TCRdb stores just in-frame clones and leaves some out. The profile shows about 48,000 clones, about 81% of them singletons. The chain carries TRBV7-2 and TRBJ2-1, with D maybe TRBD2 (5 bases). Sequenced material: CD4+ or CD8+ T cells sorted from blood, taken in a trial of the OX40 agonist ivuxolimab. This clonotype originated in an adult with an advanced solid tumor such as melanoma, head and neck, liver or kidney cancer. Here the CDR3 reads CASSRERAAVNEQFF. In nucleotides, the CDR3 is TGTGCCAGCAGCCGGGAACGGGCGGCGGTTAATGAGCAGTTCTTC. The complete variable domain, with remaining parts taken from reference TRBV7-2 and TRBJ2-1, reads GAGVSQSPSNKVTEKGKDVELRCDPISGHTALYWYRQSLGQGLEFLIYFQGNSAPDKSGLPSDRFSAERTGGSVSTLTIQRTQQEDSAVYLCASSRERAAVNEQFFGPGTRLTVL.